One and the same sample provided the 20 T cell receptor beta chains below, sequenced in a study of shared clonotypes between healthy human individuals. The naive CD8 population came from CD45RO-negative cells selected for CCR7, without terminally differentiated effector memory CD45RA+ cells. The repertoire was sequenced with immunoSEQ multiplex PCR; TCRdb's copy has only in-frame clones and lacks some. This table has approximately 810,000 clones, 80% to 95% appearing once. Input material: naive CD8+ T cells sorted from blood. Receptors were obtained from a man aged 25 to 45 in good health.

V is TRBV19 and J is TRBJ2-3; 14 nucleotides match TRBD2. V was clipped by 5 bases and J by 4 bases; unmatched bases: 20. Germline V gives CDR1 LNHDA, CDR2 SQIVND (reference sequence). The CDR3 spans 21 residues. DNA of the CDR3: TGTGCCAGTAGTCCTTTTTGGGGGACTAGCGGGAGTAAAAGTTCGGCAGATACGCAGTATTTT. It is translated as CASSPFWGTSGSKSSADTQYF.

This chain uses TRBV11-3 with TRBJ2-7; possibly TRBD2 for D (6 bases). Germline V lookup: CDR1 SGHNT, CDR2 YENEEA. The CDR3 loop spans 15 amino acids. V was trimmed by 2 bases and J by 0 bases, leaving 11 bases between them. CDR3 region: CASSLSRGDSYEQYF. The DNA of the CDR3 is TGTGCCAGCAGCTTAAGTCGCGGGGACTCCTACGAGCAGTACTTC.

This clone was recorded a few times. In the same sample, other DNA sequences code for this CDR3. The chain recombines TRBV7-6 with TRBJ1-1; no definite D call. Germline V gene data show CDR1 as SGHVS and CDR2 as FNYEAQ. The CDR3 contains 13 residues. V shed 3 bases and J shed 0 bases, with 5 bases lying between them. The CDR3 loop is CASSLEVNTEAFF. The CDR3 DNA sequence: TGTGCCAGCAGCTTGGAGGTGAACACTGAAGCTTTCTTT.

The chain is built from TRBV7-9 and TRBJ2-4, with D tentatively TRBD1 (5 bases). V was pared by 1 base and J by 15 bases, with 13 bases between. Germline CDR1 reads SEHNR; CDR2 reads FQNEAQ (reference sequence). The CDR3 length is 12 residues. The CDR3 nucleotides are TGTGCCAGCAGCTTAGGTATGACAGCCTGGTACTTC. This encodes CASSLGMTAWYF. Filled out from reference TRBV7-9 and TRBJ2-4, the complete variable domain reads DTGVSQNPRHKITKRGQNVTFRCDPISEHNRLYWYRQTLGQGPEFLTYFQNEAQLEKSRLLSDRFSAERPKGSFSTLEIQRTEQGDSAMYLCASSLGMTAWYFGAGTRLSVL.

J is TRBJ2-7 and V is TRBV2; D uncertain. Germline CDR1 reads SNHLY; CDR2 reads FYNNEI. With 7 bases removed from V and 3 bases from J, the gap between germline ends came to 13 bases. The CDR3 is made up of 13 amino acids. The CDR3 sequence is CASNRPDYYEQYF. The CDR3 DNA reads TGTGCCAGCAATCGCCCAGATTACTACGAGCAGTACTTC. Filled out from reference TRBV2 and TRBJ2-7, the complete variable domain reads EPEVTQTPSHQVTQMGQEVILRCVPISNHLYFYWYRQILGQKVEFLVSFYNNEISEKSEIFDDQFSVERPDGSNFTLKIRSTKLEDSAMYFCASNRPDYYEQYFGPGTRLTVT.

The J gene is TRBJ2-1, the V gene TRBV5-4; weak D call: TRBD2 (5 bases). The V gene lost 4 bases and the J gene lost 0 bases, with 20 bases spanning the gap. The CDR3 totals 18 residues. From germline, CDR1 is SGHNT and CDR2 YYREEE (reference sequence). CDR3 residues: CASSPAVGAFGSYNEQFF. CDR3 bases: TGTGCCAGCAGCCCGGCCGTGGGAGCTTTTGGCTCCTACAATGAGCAGTTCTTC. The variable domain in full, with the rest retrieved from reference TRBV5-4 and TRBJ2-1, is ETGVTQSPTHLIKTRGQQVTLRCSSQSGHNTVSWYQQALGQGPQFIFQYYREEENGRGNFPPRFSGLQFPNYSSELNVNALELDDSALYLCASSPAVGAFGSYNEQFFGPGTRLTVL.

DNA for the CDR3: TGCAGCGTCACGGACAGGGGTTCCGGGGAGCTGTTTTTT. It is translated as CSVTDRGSGELFF. The chain carries TRBV29-1 and TRBJ2-2, with 9 bases fitting TRBD1. This CDR3 has 13 residues. Germline V CDR1 and CDR2: SQVTM, ANQGSEA. The trim removed 6 bases at V and 6 bases at J, leaving 5 bases unmatched.

The chain joins TRBV27 to TRBJ2-7, with 7 bases lining up with TRBD2. With V trimmed by 2 bases and J by 3 bases, 4 bases remained unmatched. This CDR3 has 14 residues. From germline, CDR1 is MNHEY and CDR2 SMNVEV (reference sequence). In DNA, the CDR3 is TGTGCCAGCAGTTTAACTAGCGTGGGCTACGAGCAGTACTTC. The encoded protein is CASSLTSVGYEQYF.

V and J are TRBV29-1 and TRBJ2-1, with TRBD2 matching 7 bases. V was clipped by 7 bases and J by 9 bases; unmatched bases: 9. CDR3 length: 12 amino acids. CDR1 is SQVTM, CDR2 ANQGSEA, per germline. CDR3 nucleotides: TGCAGCGCTTACGGACTAGAGGGTGAGCAGTTCTTC. It yields the protein CSAYGLEGEQFF.

The chain carries TRBV29-1 and TRBJ2-2, with unresolved D. This CDR3 is 14 amino acids long. V was clipped by 7 bases and J by 2 bases, with 14 bases between them. Germline V gene data show CDR1 as SQVTM and CDR2 as ANQGSEA. For the CDR3, the DNA is TGCAGCGCCTTTCCAAACTCCAACACCGGGGAGCTGTTTTTT. Amino acid sequence: CSAFPNSNTGELFF.

The chain carries TRBV9 and TRBJ2-1; tentative D call: TRBD1 (6 bases). Trimming cost V 4 bases and J 4 bases, with 15 bases left between them. The CDR3 has 15 amino acids. CDR1 is SGDLS and CDR2 is YYNGEE in the germline V gene. The CDR3 loop is CASSLETGYYNEQFF. As DNA, the CDR3 is TGTGCCAGCAGCCTCGAGACAGGCTATTACAATGAGCAGTTCTTC.

The V and J genes are TRBV7-9 and TRBJ2-5; D is ambiguous. CDR3 length: 14 amino acids. V lost 5 bases and J lost 2, with 12 bases in between. CDR1 is SEHNR and CDR2 is FQNEAQ in the germline V gene (reference sequence). CDR3 DNA sequence: TGTGCCAGCAGCCCCCATACCGGGCAAGAGACCCAGTACTTC. Translation: CASSPHTGQETQYF.

The rearrangement joins TRBV7-3 to TRBJ1-5; perhaps TRBD1 as D (6 bases). CDR1 and CDR2 from the germline V gene are SGHTA and FQGTGA. The CDR3 consists of 15 residues. Trimming stripped 2 bases from V and 11 bases from J, with 19 bases between. The CDR3 loop is CASSLRYRECEAQHF. DNA for the CDR3: TGTGCCAGCAGCTTACGGTACAGGGAGTGTGAAGCCCAGCATTTT.

There are a few counts of this clone. Germline and junction disagree at one end, which may indicate a read error. The chain's CDR3 is CASSPQINEQFF. CDR3 bases: TGTGCTAGCAGCCCGCAGATAAATGAGCAGTTCTTC. This chain connects TRBV7-7 to TRBJ2-1; unclear D gene. Germline CDR1 is SSHAT and CDR2 is FNYEAQ (reference sequence). CDR3 length: 12 residues.

V usage is TRBV28 and J usage is TRBJ1-5; D gene uncertain. CDR3 length: 13 residues. Germline lookup yields CDR1 MDHEN and CDR2 SYDVKM. Trimming removed 5 bases at V and 9 bases at J, with 14 bases between. CDR3 nucleotide sequence: TGTGCCAGCAGTCCCACGGAGGAGAGGCCCCAGCATTTT. As protein: CASSPTEERPQHF.

Note on this clone: The junction departs from germline at one end; a sequencing error may be responsible. The genes are TRBV2 and TRBJ2-7, with a weak D call TRBD2 (6 bases). CDR1 and CDR2 from the germline V gene are SNHLY and FYNNEI. CDR3 length: 8 residues. The CDR3 is CATYRGNF. The DNA of the CDR3 is TGTGCCACCTACCGGGGGAACTTC.

The V call is TRBV27, the J call TRBJ2-3; tentative D call: TRBD2 (6 bases). V was cut by 5 bases and J by 8 bases, with 23 bases left in between. CDR1 is MNHEY, CDR2 SMNVEV, per germline (reference sequence). The CDR3 runs to 16 residues. For the CDR3, the DNA is TGTGCCAGCAGTCAGGGACGGGCCGCCGGGAGAGGTACGCAGTATTTT. Amino acids: CASSQGRAAGRGTQYF.

The genes are TRBV7-9 and TRBJ2-7, with TRBD2 matching over 7 bases. The trim removed 11 bases at V and 6 bases at J, leaving 4 bases unmatched. The CDR3 is made up of 10 amino acids. Germline V CDR1 and CDR2: SEHNR, FQNEAQ (reference sequence). The CDR3 DNA reads TGTGCCGGAGGGACTACCGAGCAGTACTTC. Its translation: CAGGTTEQYF. Supplemented by reference TRBV7-9 and TRBJ2-7, the full variable domain reads DTGVSQNPRHKITKRGQNVTFRCDPISEHNRLYWYRQTLGQGPEFLTYFQNEAQLEKSRLLSDRFSAERPKGSFSTLEIQRTEQGDSAMYLCAGGTTEQYFGPGTRLTVT.

Comments on this clone: Other nucleotide sequences from this sample produce the same CDR3. This chain connects TRBV27 to TRBJ2-7; unclear D gene. The CDR3 extends over 12 amino acids. From germline, CDR1 is MNHEY and CDR2 SMNVEV (reference sequence). V was shortened by 8 bases and J by 1 base, with 9 bases between the two germline ends. The CDR3 region has the DNA TGTGCCAGCGGCTCAGGTTCCTACGAGCAGTACTTC. This translates into CASGSGSYEQYF.

The chain joins TRBV7-9 to TRBJ2-1; TRBD2 might be the D (5 bases). This CDR3 contains 11 residues. CDR1 is SEHNR, CDR2 FQNEAQ, per germline (reference sequence). Trimming cost V 6 bases and J 8 bases, with 8 bases left between them. The CDR3 protein is CASSGSYEQFF. The CDR3 nucleotides read TGTGCCAGCAGTGGGAGCTATGAGCAGTTCTTC.